These 20 T cell receptor beta chains came from one sample sequenced in a study of cytomegalovirus exposure and HLA in healthy donors. In the PCR, 60 Vbeta and 13 Jbeta primers were used. Using immunoSEQ multiplex PCR, the repertoire was profiled, and TCRdb retains in-frame clones only, with some absent. The sample holds around 170,000 clones, more than 70% seen once. The sequencing sample was made of PBMCs. The receptor source for this set is a girl aged 10-17 years in good health and CMV-seronegative.

This clone showed up just a few times. The rearrangement links TRBV9 to TRBJ1-6, with D unresolved. Germline V gene data show CDR1 as SGDLS and CDR2 as YYNGEE. The V and J ends lost 4 bases and 9 bases respectively, with 20 bases between them. The CDR3 sequence is 16 residues long. CDR3 coding DNA: TGTGCCAGCAGCCCACGGGCGGAGGTCTTAGGTTCACCCCTCCACTTT. The encoded protein is CASSPRAEVLGSPLHF.

The chain is built from TRBV11-2 and TRBJ1-1; possibly TRBD1 for D (5 bases). Germline values: CDR1 SGHAT, CDR2 FQNNGV. Trimming took off 6 bases at V and 1 base at J, with 15 bases between the two ends. The CDR3 contains 15 residues. The CDR3 loop is CASRGGSRPNTEAFF. CDR3 coding DNA: TGTGCCAGCAGGGGGGGGAGCAGGCCGAACACTGAAGCTTTCTTT.

This chain joins TRBV7-2 and TRBJ1-4, with a tentative D call TRBD1 (5 bases). This CDR3 has 14 residues. Germline loops: CDR1 SGHTA, CDR2 FQGNSA. V was shortened by 6 bases and J by 0 bases, with 8 bases between the two germline ends. The DNA of the CDR3 is TGTGCCAGCAGTCCGACAGCAACTAATGAAAAACTGTTTTTT. It specifies CASSPTATNEKLFF.

The gene calls are TRBV4-1 and TRBJ2-6; TRBD1 is a possible D gene (7 bases). Deletions cut 3 bases from V and 1 base from J, with 16 bases between. Germline V gives CDR1 MGHRA, CDR2 YSYEKL. The CDR3 consists of 18 residues. The CDR3 DNA reads as TGCGCCAGCAGCCAGGGGGGACAGTTCAAATCTGGGGCCAACGTCCTGACTTTC. Its protein product is CASSQGGQFKSGANVLTF.

This clone was detected a few times. This rearrangement joins TRBV5-4 to TRBJ1-5; 8 nucleotides align to TRBD1. Per germline, CDR1 SGHNT and CDR2 YYREEE (reference sequence). Losses at the gene ends were 3 bases for V and 0 bases for J; bases not matched to a gene: 2. This CDR3 has 15 residues. CDR3 nucleotide sequence: TGTGCCAGCAGCTCGACAGGGGATAGCAATCAGCCCCAGCATTTT. Protein product: CASSSTGDSNQPQHF.

This clone has more than one count but fewer than ten. The chain uses TRBV5-1 and TRBJ1-2, with 9 positions matching TRBD1. With V trimmed by 4 bases and J by 5 bases, 3 bases remained unmatched. CDR3 length equals 13 residues. Germline CDR1 is SGHRS and CDR2 is YFSETQ. The CDR3 DNA sequence: TGCGCCAGCAGCCCGGGGACAGGGTATGGCTACACCTTC. This codes for CASSPGTGYGYTF.

About this clone itself: The same CDR3 is also encoded by other DNA sequences in this sample. This chain links TRBV7-9 with TRBJ2-7; tentatively, D is TRBD2 (5 bases). CDR3 size: 13 residues. With 1 base removed from V and 7 bases from J, the gap between germline ends came to 11 bases. CDR1 is SEHNR, CDR2 FQNEAQ, per germline (reference sequence). This CDR3 reads CASSLGPGGEQYF. DNA for the CDR3: TGTGCCAGCAGCTTAGGACCCGGCGGGGAGCAGTACTTC.

The chain is built from TRBV15 and TRBJ1-5; possible D gene TRBD1, 5 bases. This CDR3 comprises 18 residues. The V gene lost 8 bases and the J gene lost 2 bases, with 25 bases spanning the gap. Germline V gene lookup returns CDR1 LNHNV and CDR2 YYDKDF (reference sequence). The CDR3 here is CATWVVNGGGPGNQPQHF. Here the CDR3 DNA reads TGTGCCACCTGGGTTGTGAATGGGGGAGGTCCTGGCAATCAGCCCCAGCATTTT.

The CDR3 here is CASSLSPLATYEQYF. CDR3 coding DNA: TGTGCCAGCAGTTTATCCCCTCTAGCGACCTACGAGCAGTACTTC. This rearrangement joins TRBV27 to TRBJ2-7; D perhaps matches TRBD2 (6 bases). CDR3 length: 15 amino acids. Germline lookup yields CDR1 MNHEY and CDR2 SMNVEV (reference sequence). The ends were cut back, 0 bases at V and 2 bases at J, with 11 bases in the middle.

The V gene is TRBV5-4, the J gene TRBJ2-3, with 8 bases fitting TRBD2. CDR1 and CDR2 (germline): SGHNT, YYREEE (reference sequence). The V gene end was trimmed by 2 bases and the J gene end by 4 bases; junction bases not matched to a gene: 6. This CDR3 is 15 amino acids long. CDR3 nucleotides: TGTGCCAGCAGCTTAGTTAGCGGGGCATCAGATACGCAGTATTTT. This translates into CASSLVSGASDTQYF.

The chain is built from TRBV30 and TRBJ2-7; tentative D call: TRBD1 (5 bases). Trimming cost V 1 base and J 9 bases, with 13 bases left between them. This CDR3 spans 12 amino acids. CDR1 and CDR2 (germline): GTSNPN, SVGIG (reference sequence). CDR3 nucleotides: TGTGCCTGGAGTGAACCCCAGGGTAGGCAGTACTTC. This codes for CAWSEPQGRQYF. The full variable domain, its missing parts supplied by reference TRBV30 and TRBJ2-7, is SQTIHQWPATLVQPVGSPLSLECTVEGTSNPNLYWYRQAAGRGLQLLFYSVGIGQISSEVPQNLSASRPQDRQFILSSKKLLLSDSGFYLCAWSEPQGRQYFGPGTRLTVT.

This chain joins TRBV9 and TRBJ1-5, with D maybe TRBD1 (5 bases). The germline CDR1 and CDR2 sequences are SGDLS and YYNGEE. The V gene lost 0 bases and the J gene lost 6 bases, with 13 bases spanning the gap. The CDR3 is made up of 15 amino acids. Here the CDR3 DNA reads TGTGCCAGCAGCGTAGCAGGGAAGGTAGGTCAGCCCCAGCATTTT. It is translated as CASSVAGKVGQPQHF.

This chain links TRBV4-2 with TRBJ1-2, with 12 positions matching TRBD1. The CDR3 extends over 16 amino acids. Germline trimming cut 0 bases from V and 4 bases from J; bases unmatched to any gene: 3. The germline CDR1 and CDR2 sequences are LGHNA and YNFKEQ. The CDR3 bases are TGTGCCAGCAGCCAAGAGGGGACAGGGGGCAGCTATGGCTACACCTTC. Its protein is CASSQEGTGGSYGYTF.

The gene calls are TRBV2 and TRBJ2-2; TRBD1 agrees at 8 bases. The ends lost 9 bases at V and 2 bases at J; junction bases unmatched: 17. CDR3 size: 18 residues. Per the germline V gene, CDR1 is SNHLY and CDR2 is FYNNEI. DNA for the CDR3: TGTGCCAGTATGGGGTTTAGGACAGGGACCATAAACACCGGGGAGCTGTTTTTT. Translated, it gives CASMGFRTGTINTGELFF.

This chain uses TRBV7-9 with TRBJ1-1; 9 nucleotides align to TRBD1. Germline trimming cut 7 bases from V and 5 bases from J; bases unmatched to any gene: 11. CDR3 length equals 15 residues. Per germline, CDR1 SEHNR and CDR2 FQNEAQ (reference sequence). The CDR3 sequence: CASTEADRGRTEAFF. CDR3 coding DNA: TGTGCCAGCACCGAGGCGGACAGGGGAAGGACTGAAGCTTTCTTT.

This clone was counted only a few times. This chain uses TRBV21-1 with TRBJ1-3; the table calls TRBD1, which could not be checked here. TRBV21-1 is described as a pseudogene. The CDR3 consists of 15 residues. CDR3 sequence: CASLDRGLGGNTIYF. In nucleotides, the CDR3 is TGTGCCAGCCTGGACAGGGGGCTAGGTGGAAACACCATATATTTT.

The V gene is TRBV9, the J gene TRBJ2-7; 7 positions agree with TRBD1. The V and J ends lost 0 bases and 3 bases, in that order; junction bases with no gene match: 6. Germline assignment: CDR1 SGDLS and CDR2 YYNGEE. The CDR3 sequence is 15 residues long. As DNA, the CDR3 is TGTGCCAGCAGCGTAGAAGGGGGCTCGGGCTACGAGCAGTACTTC. Its protein is CASSVEGGSGYEQYF.

The table lists this clone with a few counts. The V gene is TRBV4-1, the J gene TRBJ2-7; 11 nucleotides align to TRBD2. The CDR3 is 17 amino acids. With 3 bases clipped from V and 2 bases from J, the junction kept 9 bases outside the gene matches. Germline CDR1 is MGHRA and CDR2 is YSYEKL. This CDR3 reads CASSHAWTSGPPYEQYF. DNA for the CDR3: TGCGCCAGCAGCCATGCATGGACTAGCGGGCCTCCCTACGAGCAGTACTTC.

This clone appeared a few times. V and J are TRBV5-6 and TRBJ1-1, with TRBD1 matching 9 bases. Germline values: CDR1 SGHDT, CDR2 YYEEEE. The CDR3 loop spans 15 amino acids. The J segment lost 4 bases and the V segment lost 4 bases, leaving 8 bases of the junction unmatched. Here the CDR3 reads CASSAPGQGFTEAFF. The CDR3 coding sequence is TGTGCCAGCAGCGCGCCGGGACAGGGATTCACTGAAGCTTTCTTT.

The chain carries TRBV12-5 and TRBJ1-2; possible D gene TRBD1, 6 bases. Germline CDR1 and CDR2: LGHNT and FRNRAP. CDR3 size: 13 residues. V lost 4 bases and J lost 8, with 14 bases in between. DNA for the CDR3: TGTGCTAGTGGTTCTGGACAGATAGAGGGCTACACCTTC. Encoded protein: CASGSGQIEGYTF.